The 3 T cell receptor beta chains reported below all come from one sample, sequenced in a study of blood T cell repertoires in COVID-19. The table came from immunoSEQ multiplex PCR; TCRdb's copy has only in-frame clones and leaves some out. The sample carries 310,000 or so clones, roughly nine tenths recorded once. Material for sequencing was peripheral blood. All receptors derive from a woman under 40 with COVID-19, enrolled during active disease.

V gene TRBV19 combines with J gene TRBJ1-1; D might be TRBD1 (5 bases). The CDR3 is made up of 12 amino acids. V was shortened by 5 bases and J by 4 bases, with 8 bases between the two germline ends. The germline CDR1 and CDR2 sequences are LNHDA and SQIVND (reference sequence). The CDR3 region has the DNA TGTGCCAGTAGTTCCGGGGGCACTGAAGCTTTCTTT. It translates to CASSSGGTEAFF. The full variable domain, rest sourced from reference TRBV19 and TRBJ1-1, is DGGITQSPKYLFRKEGQNVTLSCEQNLNHDAMYWYRQDPGQGLRLIYYSQIVNDFQKGDIAEGYSVSREKKESFPLTVTSAQKNPTAFYLCASSSGGTEAFFGQGTRLTVV.

The chain employs TRBV4-1 and TRBJ2-1; perhaps TRBD2 as D (6 bases). Germline-derived CDR1 and CDR2 are MGHRA and YSYEKL. The CDR3 totals 16 residues. V dropped 1 base and J dropped 0 bases, with 10 bases sitting between them. The DNA of the CDR3 is TGCGCCAGCAGCCAAGGCGACGGGAGCTCCTACAATGAGCAGTTCTTC. It codes for CASSQGDGSSYNEQFF.

This chain uses TRBV11-1 with TRBJ2-1; 10 positions agree with TRBD2. In germline, CDR1 is SGHAT, CDR2 FQDESV (reference sequence). Unmatched junction bases numbered 11, after V lost 5 bases and J lost 7 bases. The CDR3 totals 16 residues. The CDR3 is CASSKPAGLAKNEQFF. CDR3 DNA: TGTGCCAGCAGCAAACCGGCGGGACTAGCGAAAAATGAGCAGTTCTTC.